This T cell receptor (beta chain) was sequenced during a study of identifying expanded T cells in peripheral blood. Per germline, CDR1 SGHTS and CDR2 YDEGEE. Trimming cost V 5 bases and J 0 bases; bases outside gene matches: 15. The CDR3 spans 19 residues. This clone was observed once. Sequenced by immunoSEQ multiplex PCR; TCRdb stores in-frame clones only, minus some. The sample has 80,000 to 90,000 clones, 70% to 90% seen once. The sequencing input was blood. The sequence was obtained from a person aged 18-70 years in good health. V usage is TRBV5-8 and J usage is TRBJ1-1, with 11 bases lining up with TRBD1. This CDR3 reads CASSPPRQGTGGMNTEAFF. The CDR3 DNA follows: TGTGCCAGCAGTCCTCCTAGGCAGGGGACAGGGGGGATGAACACTGAAGCTTTCTTT. The full variable domain, rest sourced from reference TRBV5-8 and TRBJ1-1, is EAGVTQSPTHLIKTRGQQATLRCSPISGHTSVYWYQQALGLGLQFLLWYDEGEERNRGNFPPRFSGRQFPNYSSELNVNALELEDSALYLCASSPPRQGTGGMNTEAFFGQGTRLTVV.